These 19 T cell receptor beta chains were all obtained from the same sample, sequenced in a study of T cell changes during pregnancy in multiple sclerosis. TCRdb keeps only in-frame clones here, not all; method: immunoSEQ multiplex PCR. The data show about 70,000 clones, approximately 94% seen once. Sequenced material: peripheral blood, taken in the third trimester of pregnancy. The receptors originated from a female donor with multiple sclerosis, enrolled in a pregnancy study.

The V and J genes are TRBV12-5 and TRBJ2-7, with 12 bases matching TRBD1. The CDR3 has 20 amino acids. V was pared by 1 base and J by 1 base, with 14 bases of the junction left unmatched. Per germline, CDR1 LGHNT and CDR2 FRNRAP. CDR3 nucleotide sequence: TGTGCTAGTGGTTTGGACGCGAAAACCGGGACAGGGGGCCCTTCCTACGAGCAGTACTTC. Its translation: CASGLDAKTGTGGPSYEQYF.

The chain's CDR3 is CASSLGGRGDEQYF. The CDR3 DNA sequence: TGTGCCAGCAGCTTAGGCGGCAGGGGGGACGAGCAGTACTTC. V and J are TRBV11-2 and TRBJ2-7, with D perhaps TRBD1 (7 bases). The CDR3 is 14 amino acids. Germline V CDR1 and CDR2: SGHAT, FQNNGV. The V and J ends lost 1 base and 5 bases respectively, with 12 bases between them.

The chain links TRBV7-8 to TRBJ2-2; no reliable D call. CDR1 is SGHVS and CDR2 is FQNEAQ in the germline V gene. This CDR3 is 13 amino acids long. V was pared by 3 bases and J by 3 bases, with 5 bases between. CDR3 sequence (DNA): TGTGCCAGCAGCTTGCGATACACCGGGGAGCTGTTTTTT. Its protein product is CASSLRYTGELFF. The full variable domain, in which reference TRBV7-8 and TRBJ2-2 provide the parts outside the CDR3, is GAGVSQSPRYKVAKRGQDVALRCDPISGHVSLFWYQQALGQGPEFLTYFQNEAQLDKSGLPSDRFFAERPEGSVSTLKIQRTQQEDSAVYLCASSLRYTGELFFGEGSRLTVL.

CDR3 protein: CASSMEGYSGYTF. The CDR3 DNA is TGTGCCAGTAGTATGGAGGGCTATTCGGGCTACACCTTC. The V call is TRBV19, the J call TRBJ1-2; D remains unclear. Germline V gives CDR1 LNHDA, CDR2 SQIVND (reference sequence). Deletions cut 3 bases from V and 8 bases from J, with 13 bases between. The CDR3 totals 13 residues.

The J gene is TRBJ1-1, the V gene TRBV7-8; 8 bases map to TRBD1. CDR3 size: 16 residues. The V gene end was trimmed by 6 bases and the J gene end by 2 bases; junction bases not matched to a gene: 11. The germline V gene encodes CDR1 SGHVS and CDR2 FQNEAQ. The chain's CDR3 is CASRTPGQVENTEAFF. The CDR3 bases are TGTGCCAGCAGGACTCCGGGACAGGTAGAAAACACTGAAGCTTTCTTT.

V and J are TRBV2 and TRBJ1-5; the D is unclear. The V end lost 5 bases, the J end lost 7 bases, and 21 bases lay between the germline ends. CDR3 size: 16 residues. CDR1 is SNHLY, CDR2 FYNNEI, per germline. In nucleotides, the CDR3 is TGTGCCAGCAGTCACTCATTTTCAGGAGGAGGCCAGCCCCAGCATTTT. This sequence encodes CASSHSFSGGGQPQHF.

The DNA for the CDR3 is TGTGCCTGGGCCCTACAGGGCGTAATTCAAGAGACCCAGTACTTC. Its protein product is CAWALQGVIQETQYF. The chain recombines TRBV30 with TRBJ2-5; possible D gene TRBD1, 6 bases. In germline, CDR1 is GTSNPN, CDR2 SVGIG (reference sequence). The V end was cut by 5 bases, the J end by 2 bases, with 18 bases between. CDR3 length: 15 residues.

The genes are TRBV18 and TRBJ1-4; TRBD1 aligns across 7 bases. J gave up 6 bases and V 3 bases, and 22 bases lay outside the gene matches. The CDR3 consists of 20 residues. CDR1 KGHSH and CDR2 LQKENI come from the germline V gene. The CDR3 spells CASSPVSRDSLFSGHEKLFF. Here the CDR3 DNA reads TGTGCCAGCTCACCCGTAAGCCGGGACAGCTTATTTTCGGGCCATGAAAAACTGTTTTTT.

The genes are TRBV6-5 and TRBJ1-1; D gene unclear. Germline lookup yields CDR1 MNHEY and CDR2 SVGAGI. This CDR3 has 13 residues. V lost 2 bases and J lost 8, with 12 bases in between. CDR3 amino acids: CASSYRPDLEAFF. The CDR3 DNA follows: TGTGCCAGCAGTTACAGGCCAGACTTAGAAGCTTTCTTT.

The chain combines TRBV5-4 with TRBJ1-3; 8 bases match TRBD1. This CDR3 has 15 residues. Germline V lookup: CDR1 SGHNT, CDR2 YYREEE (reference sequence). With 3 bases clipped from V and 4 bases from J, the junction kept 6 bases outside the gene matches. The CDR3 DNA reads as TGTGCCAGCAGCTACCAGACAGGGGCCGGAAACACCATATATTTT. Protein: CASSYQTGAGNTIYF.

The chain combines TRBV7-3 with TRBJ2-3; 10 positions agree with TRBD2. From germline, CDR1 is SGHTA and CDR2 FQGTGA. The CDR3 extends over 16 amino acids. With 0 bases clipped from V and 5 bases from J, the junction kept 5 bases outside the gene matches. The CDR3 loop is CASSLTAGGLGDTQYF. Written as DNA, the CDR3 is TGTGCCAGCAGCTTAACAGCGGGGGGGCTCGGAGATACGCAGTATTTT.

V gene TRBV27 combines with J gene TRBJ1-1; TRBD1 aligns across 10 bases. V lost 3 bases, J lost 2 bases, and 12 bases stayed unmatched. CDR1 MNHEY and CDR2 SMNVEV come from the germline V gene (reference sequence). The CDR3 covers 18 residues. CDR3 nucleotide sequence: TGTGCCAGCAGTTTTGTTTGGAAGACAGGGGGCAGAAACACTGAAGCTTTCTTT. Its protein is CASSFVWKTGGRNTEAFF.

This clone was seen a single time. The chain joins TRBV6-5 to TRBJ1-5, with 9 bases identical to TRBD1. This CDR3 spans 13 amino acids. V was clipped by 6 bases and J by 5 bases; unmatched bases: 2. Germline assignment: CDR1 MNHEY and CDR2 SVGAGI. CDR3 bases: TGTGCCAGCAGGGACAGGGGTTATCAGCCCCAGCATTTT. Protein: CASRDRGYQPQHF.

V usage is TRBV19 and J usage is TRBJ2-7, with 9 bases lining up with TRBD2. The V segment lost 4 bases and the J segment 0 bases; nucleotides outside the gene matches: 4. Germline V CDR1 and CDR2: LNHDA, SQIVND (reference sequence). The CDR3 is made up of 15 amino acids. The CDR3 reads CASSRSGGSSYEQYF. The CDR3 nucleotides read TGTGCCAGTAGTAGGAGCGGGGGGAGCTCCTACGAGCAGTACTTC.

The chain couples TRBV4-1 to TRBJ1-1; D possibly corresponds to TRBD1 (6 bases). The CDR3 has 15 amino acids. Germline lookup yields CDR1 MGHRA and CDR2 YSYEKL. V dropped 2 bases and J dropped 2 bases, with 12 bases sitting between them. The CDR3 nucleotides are TGCGCCAGCAGCCAAAGCATGACAGGAAACACTGAAGCTTTCTTT. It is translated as CASSQSMTGNTEAFF.

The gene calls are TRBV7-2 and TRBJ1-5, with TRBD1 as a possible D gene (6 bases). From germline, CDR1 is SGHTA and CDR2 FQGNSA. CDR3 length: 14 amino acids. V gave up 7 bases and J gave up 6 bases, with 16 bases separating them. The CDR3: CASTGGRSGQPQHF. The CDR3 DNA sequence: TGTGCCAGCACCGGGGGGCGGAGCGGTCAGCCCCAGCATTTT.

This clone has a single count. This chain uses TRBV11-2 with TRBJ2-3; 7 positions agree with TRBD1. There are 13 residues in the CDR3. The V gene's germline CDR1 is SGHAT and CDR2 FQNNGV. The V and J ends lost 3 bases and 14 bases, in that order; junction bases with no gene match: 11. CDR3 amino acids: CASSFDRDSSPYF. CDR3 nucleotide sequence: TGTGCCAGCAGCTTTGACCGGGACAGCTCTCCGTATTTT. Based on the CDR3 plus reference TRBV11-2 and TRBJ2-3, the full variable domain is EAGVAQSPRYKIIEKRQSVAFWCNPISGHATLYWYQQILGQGPKLLIQFQNNGVVDDSQLPKDRFSAERLKGVDSTLKIQPAKLEDSAVYLCASSFDRDSSPYFGPGTRLTVL.

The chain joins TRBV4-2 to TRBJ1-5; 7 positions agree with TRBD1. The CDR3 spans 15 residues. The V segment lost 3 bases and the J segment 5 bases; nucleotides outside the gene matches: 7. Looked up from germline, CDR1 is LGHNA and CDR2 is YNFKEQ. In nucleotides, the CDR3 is TGTGCCAGCAGCCAGGCTGGACAGGCGGATCAGCCCCAGCATTTT. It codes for CASSQAGQADQPQHF.

The DNA for the CDR3 is TGTGCCACCAGCAACTGGGACAGTGACAACACCGGGGAGCTGTTTTTT. The encoded protein is CATSNWDSDNTGELFF. The chain recombines TRBV15 with TRBJ2-2, with 7 nucleotides matching TRBD1. Germline V lookup: CDR1 LNHNV, CDR2 YYDKDF (reference sequence). The CDR3 consists of 16 residues. V lost 4 bases, J lost 2 bases, and 7 bases stayed unmatched.